Many counts were recorded for the clone carrying this T cell receptor (beta chain). Antigen specificity is unknown. The entirety of the isolated RNA underwent reverse transcription, so expressed TCRB transcripts were sequenced. Only in-frame clones appear in the TCRdb table, and some are missing; sequencing was by immunoSEQ multiplex PCR. The table records hundreds of thousands of clones, 13% to 15% of them present only once. The entry originates in a study of beta chain features in type 1 diabetes. Study observations and caveats: Moderate yet significant TCRB CDR3 shortening was seen in Type 1 diabetes patients in all four CD4+ subsets.

The CDR3 spans 15 residues. V lost 5 bases, J lost 1 base, and 5 bases stayed unmatched. Germline V gives CDR1 SNHLY, CDR2 FYNNEI. The sequencing sample was made of central memory CD4+ T cells from blood. This chain links TRBV2 with TRBJ2-1; 7 nucleotides line up with TRBD1. The source is a man aged 30-40 years in good health. CDR3: CASSLSRGSYNEQFF. CDR3 in DNA: TGTGCCAGCAGTCTATCCAGGGGGTCCTACAATGAGCAGTTCTTC.